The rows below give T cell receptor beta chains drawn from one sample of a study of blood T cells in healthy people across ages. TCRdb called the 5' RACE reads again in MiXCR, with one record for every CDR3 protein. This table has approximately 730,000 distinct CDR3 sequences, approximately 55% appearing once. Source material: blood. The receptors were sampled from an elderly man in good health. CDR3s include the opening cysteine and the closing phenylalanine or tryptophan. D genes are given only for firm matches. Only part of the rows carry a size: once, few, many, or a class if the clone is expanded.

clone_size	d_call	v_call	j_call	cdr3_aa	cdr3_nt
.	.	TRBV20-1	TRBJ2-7	CSAFPPGAQEQYF	TGCAGTGCCTTCCCCCCCGGGGCTCAAGAGCAGTACTTC
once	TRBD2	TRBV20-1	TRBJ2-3	CSADRSGREQYF	TGCAGTGCCGACCGTAGCGGGAGAGAGCAGTATTTT
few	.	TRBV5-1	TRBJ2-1	CASSLDGSPPYNEQFF	TGCGCCAGCAGCTTGGACGGGAGCCCTCCCTACAATGAGCAGTTCTTC
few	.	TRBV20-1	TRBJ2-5	CSTSGRQETQYF	TGCAGTACCTCGGGGAGGCAAGAGACCCAGTACTTC
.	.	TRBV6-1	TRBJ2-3	CASSEYRQGRYAYF	TGTGCCAGCAGTGAATACCGGCAGGGTAGATACGCGTATTTT
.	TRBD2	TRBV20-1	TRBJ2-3	CSARDPASGSTDTQYF	TGCAGTGCTAGAGATCCCGCTAGCGGGAGCACAGATACGCAGTATTTT
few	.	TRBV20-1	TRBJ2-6	CSASEMTGANVLTF	TGCAGTGCTTCGGAAATGACTGGGGCCAACGTCCTGACTTTT
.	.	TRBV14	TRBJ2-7	CASSIRDTSYEQYF	TGTGCCAGCAGCATCCGGGACACCTCCTACGAGCAGTACTTC
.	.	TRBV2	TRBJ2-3	CASRGRSTDTQYF	TGTGCCAGCAGGGGGAGGAGCACAGATACGCAGTATTTT
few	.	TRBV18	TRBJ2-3	CASSPPADTDTQYF	TGTGCCAGCTCACCACCCGCAGACACAGATACGCAGTATTTT
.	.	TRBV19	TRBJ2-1	CASSRGLFDEQFF	TGTGCCAGTAGTAGGGGACTCTTCGATGAGCAGTTCTTC
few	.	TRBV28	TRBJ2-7	CASTPEGLRYEQYF	TGTGCCAGCACCCCCGAAGGACTCAGATACGAGCAGTACTTC
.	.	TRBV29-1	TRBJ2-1	CSVEEGGIGNEQFF	TGCAGCGTTGAGGAGGGGGGGATCGGTAATGAGCAGTTCTTC
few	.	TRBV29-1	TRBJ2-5	CSVGEETQYF	TGCAGCGTTGGGGAAGAGACCCAGTACTTC
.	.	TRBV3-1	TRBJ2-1	CASSQGWGEIFEQFF	TGTGCCAGCAGCCAAGGATGGGGGGAGATCTTTGAGCAGTTCTTC
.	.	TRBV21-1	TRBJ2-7	CARAPYEQYF	TGTGCCAGAGCTCCGTATGAGCAGTACTTC
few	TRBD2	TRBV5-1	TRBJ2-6	CASSKGLAGGLGANVLTF	TGCGCCAGCAGCAAAGGACTAGCGGGAGGCCTTGGGGCCAACGTCCTGACTTTC
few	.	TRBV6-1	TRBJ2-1	CASSGSANEQFF	TGTGCCAGCAGTGGTAGCGCGAATGAGCAGTTCTTC
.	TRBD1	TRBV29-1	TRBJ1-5	CSVLTGDSNQPQHF	TGCAGCGTGTTGACAGGGGATAGCAATCAGCCCCAGCATTTT
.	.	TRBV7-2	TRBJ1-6	CASSQGTQGYSPLHF	TGTGCCAGCAGCCAAGGGACCCAGGGTTATTCACCCCTCCACTTT
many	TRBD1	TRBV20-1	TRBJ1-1	CSAPRQGGTEAFF	TGCAGTGCTCCCCGACAGGGAGGGACTGAAGCTTTCTTT
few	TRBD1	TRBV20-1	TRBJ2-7	CSARGTGGWYEQYF	TGCAGTGCTAGGGGGACAGGGGGATGGTACGAGCAGTACTTC
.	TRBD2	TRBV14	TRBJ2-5	CASSQDSGLAGDETQYF	TGTGCCAGCAGCCAAGACTCCGGGCTAGCGGGAGACGAGACCCAGTACTTC
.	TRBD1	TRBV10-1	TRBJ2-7	CASSERPGTGGEQYF	TGCGCCAGCAGTGAGAGACCCGGGACAGGGGGCGAGCAGTACTTC
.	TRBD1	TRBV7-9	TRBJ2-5	CASSLSGGAGLETQYF	TGTGCCAGCAGCTTATCAGGGGGCGCAGGTTTAGAGACCCAGTACTTC
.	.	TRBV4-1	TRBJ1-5	CASSQSGGQPQHF	TGCGCCAGCAGCCAATCCGGGGGTCAGCCCCAGCATTTT
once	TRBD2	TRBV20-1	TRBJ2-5	CSARAVGASGAPEAQYF	TGCAGTGCTAGAGCAGTCGGGGCTAGCGGGGCCCCAGAGGCCCAGTACTTC
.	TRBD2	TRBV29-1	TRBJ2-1	CRVKSGVSEQFF	TGCAGGGTGAAAAGCGGGGTGAGTGAGCAGTTCTTC
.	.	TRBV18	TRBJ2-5	CASSPTMAETQYF	TGTGCCAGCTCCCCAACAATGGCGGAGACCCAGTACTTC
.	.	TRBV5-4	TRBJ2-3	CASSFGPSAQYF	TGTGCCAGCAGCTTCGGTCCTAGCGCGCAGTATTTT
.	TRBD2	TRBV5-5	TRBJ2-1	CASSLAGTSGSGNEQFF	TGTGCCAGCAGCTTGGCCGGGACTAGCGGGAGCGGAAATGAGCAGTTCTTC
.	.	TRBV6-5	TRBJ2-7	CASREGGGDEQYF	TGTGCCAGCAGGGAGGGTGGAGGGGACGAGCAGTACTTC
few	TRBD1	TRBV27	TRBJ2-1	CASSRTGGNNEQFF	TGTGCCAGCAGTCGGACAGGGGGTAACAATGAGCAGTTCTTC
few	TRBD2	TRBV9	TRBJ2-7	CASSVDGGSGSDEQYF	TGTGCCAGCAGCGTAGATGGTGGTAGCGGGAGTGACGAGCAGTACTTC
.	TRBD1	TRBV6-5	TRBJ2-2	CASSYSIQWTGATGELFF	TGTGCCAGCAGTTACTCGATTCAATGGACAGGGGCGACCGGGGAGCTGTTTTTT
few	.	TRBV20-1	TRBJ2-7	CSAPRQGGYEQYF	TGCAGTGCACCGAGACAGGGAGGGTACGAGCAGTACTTC
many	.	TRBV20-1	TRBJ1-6	CSARVQMIGSPLHF	TGCAGTGCTAGAGTACAGATGATTGGCTCACCCCTCCACTTT
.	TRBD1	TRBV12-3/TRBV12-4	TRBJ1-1	CASSFKGAEAFF	TGTGCCAGCAGTTTTAAGGGGGCGGAAGCTTTCTTT
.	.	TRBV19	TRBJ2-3	CASSIFGAIVTDTQYF	TGTGCCAGTAGTATTTTTGGAGCCATCGTCACAGATACGCAGTATTTT
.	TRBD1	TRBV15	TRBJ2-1	CATSRSGQAYNEQFF	TGTGCCACCAGCAGATCCGGACAGGCCTACAATGAGCAGTTCTTC
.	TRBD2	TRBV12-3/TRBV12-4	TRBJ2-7	CASSLFPGLAGGSDEQYF	TGTGCCAGCAGTTTATTCCCTGGACTAGCGGGAGGGTCTGACGAGCAGTACTTC
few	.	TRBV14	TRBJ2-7	CASSHVGSSYEQYF	TGTGCCAGCAGCCACGTGGGGAGCTCCTACGAGCAGTACTTC
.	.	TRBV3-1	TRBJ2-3	CASSHYRVGDRDTQYF	TGTGCCAGCAGCCATTATAGAGTTGGGGACCGAGATACGCAGTATTTT
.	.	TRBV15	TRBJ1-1	CATSRDPGGTEAFF	TGTGCCACCAGCAGAGATCCCGGGGGCACTGAAGCTTTCTTT
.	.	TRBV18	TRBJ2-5	CASSGAPETQYF	TGTGCCAGTTCCGGTGCTCCAGAGACCCAGTACTTC
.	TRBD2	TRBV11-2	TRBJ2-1	CASSLGGGLAVDEQFF	TGTGCCAGCAGCTTAGGGGGGGGACTAGCAGTCGATGAGCAGTTCTTC
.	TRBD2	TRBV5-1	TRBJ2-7	CASSSGTSSEQYF	TGCGCCAGCAGCTCAGGGACTAGCAGTGAGCAGTACTTC
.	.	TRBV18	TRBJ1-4	CASSPREATNEKLFF	TGTGCCAGCTCACCACGAGAGGCAACTAATGAAAAACTGTTTTTT
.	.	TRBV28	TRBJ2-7	CAASGTPPYEQYF	TGTGCCGCTTCCGGGACACCTCCCTACGAGCAGTACTTC